The rows below give T cell receptor beta chains drawn from one sample of a study of T cells after yellow fever vaccination. TCRdb itself ran the 5' RACE reads through MiXCR, one entry per CDR3 protein. Here the sample spans under 400,000 distinct CDR3 sequences, approximately 13% being singletons. The input for sequencing was CD4+ T cells sorted from PBMCs, taken 15 days after the yellow fever booster vaccination. The source is a man younger than 30 who received the YFV17D yellow fever vaccine. The CDR3 runs from the conserved cysteine through the conserved F or W. The D gene is left open where the match is weak. Some rows have no size entry. The others give once, few or many, or a class for an expanded clone.

V gene	CDR3 length	clone size	J gene	D gene	CDR3 protein	CDR3 DNA
TRBV18	15	-	TRBJ2-4	TRBD1	CASSRDRGAKNIQYF	TGTGCCAGCTCAAGGGACAGGGGAGCCAAAAACATTCAGTACTTC
TRBV4-3	16	few	TRBJ2-1	TRBD2	CASSQDIAGPYNEQFF	TGCGCCAGCAGCCAAGATATAGCGGGGCCCTACAATGAGCAGTTCTTC
TRBV12-3/TRBV12-4	12	many	TRBJ2-1	-	CASSLRVLGQFF	TGTGCCAGCAGTTTAAGGGTCTTGGGGCAGTTCTTC
TRBV9	13	many	TRBJ2-5	-	CASSAGPQETQYF	TGTGCCAGCAGCGCGGGACCCCAAGAGACCCAGTACTTC
TRBV7-9	13	-	TRBJ1-2	-	CASSQGHNYGYTF	TGTGCCAGCAGCCAGGGGCATAACTATGGCTACACCTTC
TRBV5-4	16	-	TRBJ2-1	-	CASSLDSESSYNEQFF	TGTGCCAGCAGCTTGGATTCCGAGTCCTCCTACAATGAGCAGTTCTTC
TRBV27	13	-	TRBJ2-3	-	CASFSLRTDTQYF	TGTGCCTCCTTCTCCCTCCGAACAGATACGCAGTATTTT
TRBV11-2	13	many	TRBJ2-3	-	CASSLSWTDTQYF	TGTGCCAGCAGCCTCAGCTGGACAGATACGCAGTATTTT
TRBV10-3	15	few	TRBJ1-2	TRBD1	CAISSFAQGTKGYTF	TGTGCCATCAGTTCATTTGCACAGGGGACTAAAGGCTACACCTTC
TRBV6-1	12	few	TRBJ1-3	-	CASSEIGNTIYF	TGTGCCAGCAGTGAAATTGGAAACACCATATATTTT
TRBV11-2	14	few	TRBJ2-3	-	CASSSTEWSDTQYF	TGTGCCAGCAGCTCAACGGAGTGGTCAGATACGCAGTATTTT
TRBV5-5	15	few	TRBJ2-1	TRBD2	CASQQGGGIHNEQFF	TGTGCCAGCCAACAGGGCGGGGGGATTCACAATGAGCAGTTCTTC